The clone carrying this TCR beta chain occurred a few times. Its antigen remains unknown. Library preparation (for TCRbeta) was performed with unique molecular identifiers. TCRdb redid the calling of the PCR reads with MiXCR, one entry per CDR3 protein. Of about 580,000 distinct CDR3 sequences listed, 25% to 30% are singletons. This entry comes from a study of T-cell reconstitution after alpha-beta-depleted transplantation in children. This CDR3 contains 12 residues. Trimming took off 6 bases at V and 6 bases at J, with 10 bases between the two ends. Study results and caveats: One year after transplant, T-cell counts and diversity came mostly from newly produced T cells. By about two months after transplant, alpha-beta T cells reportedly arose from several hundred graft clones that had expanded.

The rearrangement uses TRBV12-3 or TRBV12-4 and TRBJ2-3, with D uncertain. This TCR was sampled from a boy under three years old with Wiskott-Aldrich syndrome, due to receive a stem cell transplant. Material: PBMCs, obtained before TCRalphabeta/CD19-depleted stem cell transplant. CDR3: CASSLTQDTQYF. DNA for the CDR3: TGTGCCAGCAGCCTCACTCAGGATACGCAGTATTTT.